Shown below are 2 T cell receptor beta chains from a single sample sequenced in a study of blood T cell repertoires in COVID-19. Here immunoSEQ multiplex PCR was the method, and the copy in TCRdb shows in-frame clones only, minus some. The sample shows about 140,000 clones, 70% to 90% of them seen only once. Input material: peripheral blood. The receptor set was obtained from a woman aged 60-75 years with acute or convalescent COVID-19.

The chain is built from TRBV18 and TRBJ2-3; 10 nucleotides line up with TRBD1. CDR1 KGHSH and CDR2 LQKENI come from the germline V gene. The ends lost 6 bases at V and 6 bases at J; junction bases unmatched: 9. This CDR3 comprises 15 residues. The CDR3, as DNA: TGTGCCAGCTCGTTGACAGGGGGCGCGGGGGATACGCAGTATTTT. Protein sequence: CASSLTGGAGDTQYF.

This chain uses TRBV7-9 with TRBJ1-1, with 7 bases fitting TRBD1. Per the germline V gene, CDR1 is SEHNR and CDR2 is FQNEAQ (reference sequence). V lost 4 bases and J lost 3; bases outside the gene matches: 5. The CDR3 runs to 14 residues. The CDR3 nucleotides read TGTGCCAGCAGCTCGTCAGGGGGTTACACTGAAGCTTTCTTT. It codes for CASSSSGGYTEAFF.